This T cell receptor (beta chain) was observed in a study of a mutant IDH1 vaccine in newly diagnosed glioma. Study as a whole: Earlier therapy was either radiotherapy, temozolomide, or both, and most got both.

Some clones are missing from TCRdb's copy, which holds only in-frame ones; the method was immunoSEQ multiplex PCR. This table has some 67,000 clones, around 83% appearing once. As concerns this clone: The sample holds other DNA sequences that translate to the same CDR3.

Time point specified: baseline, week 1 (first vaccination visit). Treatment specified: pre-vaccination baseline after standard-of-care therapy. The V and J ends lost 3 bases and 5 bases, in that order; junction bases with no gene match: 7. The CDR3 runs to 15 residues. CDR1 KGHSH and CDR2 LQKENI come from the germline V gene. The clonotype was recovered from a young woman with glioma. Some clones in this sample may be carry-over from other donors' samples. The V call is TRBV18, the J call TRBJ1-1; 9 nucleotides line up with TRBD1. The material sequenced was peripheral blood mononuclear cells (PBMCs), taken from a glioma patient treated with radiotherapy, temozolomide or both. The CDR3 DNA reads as TGTGCCAGCTCACCCTCGGGACAGGGAGGGACTGAAGCTTTCTTT. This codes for CASSPSGQGGTEAFF.